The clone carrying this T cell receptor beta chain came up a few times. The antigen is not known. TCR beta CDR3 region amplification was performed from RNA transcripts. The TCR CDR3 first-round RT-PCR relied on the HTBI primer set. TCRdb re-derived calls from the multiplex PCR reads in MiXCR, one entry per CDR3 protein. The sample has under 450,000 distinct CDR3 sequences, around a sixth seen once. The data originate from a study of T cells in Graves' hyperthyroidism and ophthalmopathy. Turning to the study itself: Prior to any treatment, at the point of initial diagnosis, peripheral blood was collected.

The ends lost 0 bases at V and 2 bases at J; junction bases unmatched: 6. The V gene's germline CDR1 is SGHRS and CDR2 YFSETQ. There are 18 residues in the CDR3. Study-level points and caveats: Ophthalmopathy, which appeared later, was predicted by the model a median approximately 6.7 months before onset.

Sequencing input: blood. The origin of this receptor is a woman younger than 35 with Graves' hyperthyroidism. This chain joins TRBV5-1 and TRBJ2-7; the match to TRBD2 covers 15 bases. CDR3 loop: CASSLAGTSGRTAYEQYF. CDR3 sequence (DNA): TGCGCCAGCAGCTTGGCCGGGACTAGCGGGAGGACTGCCTACGAGCAGTACTTC.